This section outlines one TCR beta chain sequence together with its context. Its antigen is as yet unknown. Germline CDR1 reads SGHTA; CDR2 reads FQGTGA. This CDR3 region has 14 residues. V was clipped by 4 bases and J by 5 bases, with 14 bases between them. Synthetic TCR analog templates were spiked into all PCRs individually. TCRdb's table, derived via immunoSEQ multiplex PCR, lists solely in-frame clones and lacks some. Of 95,000 to 150,000 clones in the sample, around 88% were seen once. The time point: peripheral blood 6 weeks after treatment start. The record originates from a study of PD-L1 blockade in urothelial cancer. Overall study findings and caveats: Pretreatment peripheral blood TCR clonality that fell below the median predicted better survival among the patients studied.

The source is a man in his forties or fifties with urothelial cancer. The chain uses TRBV7-3 and TRBJ1-1; a possible D gene is TRBD1 (5 bases). The material sequenced was PBMCs, taken around atezolizumab (anti-PD-L1) treatment. CDR3 protein: CASSSTGANTEAFF. For the CDR3, the DNA is TGTGCCAGCAGCTCAACAGGAGCGAATACTGAAGCTTTCTTT.